This T cell receptor beta chain emerged from a study of blood T cell repertoires in COVID-19. TCRdb's table, derived via immunoSEQ multiplex PCR, lists solely in-frame clones and lacks some. Seen here are about 140,000 clones, roughly 85% observed once, and the top ten hold 2.5% to 3.5%. This clone was picked up a small number of times. Material: PBMCs or T cells enriched from blood (not recorded which). The clonotype comes from a woman aged 50 to 60 who had recovered from COVID-19.

This CDR3 is CASSDSLGGIEQFF. CDR3 bases: TGTGCCAGCAGTGACTCTCTTGGGGGGATTGAGCAGTTCTTC. This sequence joins TRBV2 and TRBJ2-1; possibly TRBD2 for D (6 bases). Germline CDR1 and CDR2: SNHLY and FYNNEI. The V end was cut by 3 bases, the J end by 9 bases, with 15 bases between. The CDR3 is 14 amino acids.